In this sample, the clone carrying this T cell receptor beta chain turned up a few times. These data come from a study of blood T cell repertoires in COVID-19. At the level of the study: PBMCs, B-cell-depleted T cells, or T cells provided the cDNA or gDNA that made up the material.

How the authors handled the data: Estimation of nucleated cell counts relied on the amplification of reference gene primers. Profiled with immunoSEQ multiplex PCR; TCRdb holds only in-frame clones, not every one. The DNA gave D and trimming, while V, J and clone size come from that table. Seen here are around 140,000 clones, roughly 87% observed once, and the top ten hold around 1.6%. Germline CDR1 and CDR2: SEHNR and FQNEAQ (reference sequence). The CDR3 runs 15 residues. Between the trimmed V and J ends, which lost 6 bases and 0 bases, there was a span of 12 bases. The specimen was peripheral blood. The receptor was derived from a human donor in a cohort sampled during active COVID-19. V is TRBV7-9 and J is TRBJ1-5; a possible D gene is TRBD1 (6 bases). CDR3 DNA sequence: TGTGCCAGCAGTAGGACAGCAGATAGCAATCAGCCCCAGCATTTT. Protein product: CASSRTADSNQPQHF.